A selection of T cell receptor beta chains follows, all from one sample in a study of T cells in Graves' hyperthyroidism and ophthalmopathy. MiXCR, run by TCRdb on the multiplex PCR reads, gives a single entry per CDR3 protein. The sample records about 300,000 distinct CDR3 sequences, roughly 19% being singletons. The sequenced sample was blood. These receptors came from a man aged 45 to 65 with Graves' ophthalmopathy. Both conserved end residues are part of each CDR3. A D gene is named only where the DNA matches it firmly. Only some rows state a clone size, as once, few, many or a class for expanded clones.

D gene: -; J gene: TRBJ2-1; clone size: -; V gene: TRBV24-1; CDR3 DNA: TGTGCCCCCCACCCTCACAATGAGCAGTTCTTC; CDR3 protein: CAPHPHNEQFF
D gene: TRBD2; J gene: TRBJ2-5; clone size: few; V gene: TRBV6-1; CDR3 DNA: TGTGCCAGCAGTATGGGACTAGCGGGAACGGAGACCCAGTACTTC; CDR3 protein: CASSMGLAGTETQYF
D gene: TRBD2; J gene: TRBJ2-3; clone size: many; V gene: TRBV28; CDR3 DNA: TGTGCCAGCAGCCGGGGGGGAGATACGCAGTATTTT; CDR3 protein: CASSRGGDTQYF
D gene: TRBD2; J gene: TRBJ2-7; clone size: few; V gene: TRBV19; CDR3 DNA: TGTGCCAGTAGTATTCGCGGGGGAAGCGTCTACGAGCAGTACTTC; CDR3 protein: CASSIRGGSVYEQYF
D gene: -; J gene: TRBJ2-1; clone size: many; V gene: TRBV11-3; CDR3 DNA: TGTGCCAGCAGCTTAGGGGACAACAGCCCCCAGTTCTTC; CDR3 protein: CASSLGDNSPQFF
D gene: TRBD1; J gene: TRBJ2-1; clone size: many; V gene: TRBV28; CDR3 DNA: TGTGCCAGCAATGGGGCCCAGGGGGACTCCTACAATGAGCAGTTCTTC; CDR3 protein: CASNGAQGDSYNEQFF
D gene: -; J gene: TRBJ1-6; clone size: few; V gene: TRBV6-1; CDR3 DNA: TGTGCCAGTCAACCGGGAACTAATAATTCACCCCTCCACTTT; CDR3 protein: CASQPGTNNSPLHF
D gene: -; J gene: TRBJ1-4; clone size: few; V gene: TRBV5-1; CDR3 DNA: TGCGCCAGCAGCCCGAAGAGACAGGCAACTAATGAAAAACTGTTTTTT; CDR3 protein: CASSPKRQATNEKLFF
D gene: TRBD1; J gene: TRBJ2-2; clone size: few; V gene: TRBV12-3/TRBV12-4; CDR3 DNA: TGTGCCAGCAGTTTCAAAACAGGGGGCCCCCCAAGAACCGGGGAGCTGTTTTTT; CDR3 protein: CASSFKTGGPPRTGELFF
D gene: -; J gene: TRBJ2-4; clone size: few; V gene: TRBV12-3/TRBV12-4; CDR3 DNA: TGTGCCAGCAGTTTAGGCCAGGTGGGCATTCAGTACTTC; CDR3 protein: CASSLGQVGIQYF
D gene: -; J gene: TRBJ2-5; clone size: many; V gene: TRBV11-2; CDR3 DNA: TGTGCCAGCAGCTTAGAATCGGCGTCGACCCAGTACTTC; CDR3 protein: CASSLESASTQYF
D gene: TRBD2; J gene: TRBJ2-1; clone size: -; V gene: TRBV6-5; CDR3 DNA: TGTGCCAGCAGTTGGGAGGCTAGCGGGGGGAGCTCCTACAATGAGCAGTTCTTC; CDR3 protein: CASSWEASGGSSYNEQFF
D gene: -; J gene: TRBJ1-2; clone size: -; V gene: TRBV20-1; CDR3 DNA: TGCAGTGCGAGGACAGTGTATGGCTACACCTTC; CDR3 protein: CSARTVYGYTF
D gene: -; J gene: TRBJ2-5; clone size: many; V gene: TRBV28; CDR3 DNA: TGTGCCAGCAGTTTATTACAGGGGGGGGAGACCCAGTACTTC; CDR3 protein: CASSLLQGGETQYF
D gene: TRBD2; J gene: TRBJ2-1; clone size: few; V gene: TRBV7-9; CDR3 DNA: TGTGCCAGCAGTTCTAACGGACTAGCGACCTACAATGAGCAGTTCTTC; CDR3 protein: CASSSNGLATYNEQFF
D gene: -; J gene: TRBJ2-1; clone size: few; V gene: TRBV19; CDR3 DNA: TGTGCCAGTAGTATTGGGTCGAGCGGCAATGAGCAGTTCTTC; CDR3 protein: CASSIGSSGNEQFF
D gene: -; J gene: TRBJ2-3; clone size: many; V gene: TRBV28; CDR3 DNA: TGTGCCAGCAGTGGGCGACTTAGGGCTGGAGATACGCAGTATTTT; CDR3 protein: CASSGRLRAGDTQYF
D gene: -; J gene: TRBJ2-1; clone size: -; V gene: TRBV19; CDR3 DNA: TGTGCCAGTAGTATCCGAAATGAGCAGTTCTTC; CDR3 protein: CASSIRNEQFF
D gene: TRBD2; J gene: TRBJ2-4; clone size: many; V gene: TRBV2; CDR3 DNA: TGTGCCAGCACCACAGGGCGGGAGGGCCTTGCCAAAAACATTCAGTACTTC; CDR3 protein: CASTTGREGLAKNIQYF
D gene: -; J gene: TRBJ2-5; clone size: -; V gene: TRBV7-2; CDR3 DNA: TGTGCCAGCAGCTTCCCAAACATATTTGCAGAGACCCAGTACTTC; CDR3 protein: CASSFPNIFAETQYF